The 24 T cell receptor beta chains in this list originate from one sample, sequenced in a study of human T cells and chemical hapten exposure. TCRdb redid the calling of the RACE reads with MiXCR, one entry per CDR3 protein. The repertoire holds about 77,000 distinct CDR3 sequences, 8.5% to 10% seen once, with 1.7% in the top ten. Indicated time point: healthy volunteer bleed at 6 weeks. Someone pulled total RNA out of unfractionated whole blood. Sample: whole blood. Receptors were obtained from a female donor in good health. Some clones in this sample may be carry-over from other donors' samples.

V gene TRBV7-9 combines with J gene TRBJ2-7, with D unclear. The germline CDR1 and CDR2 sequences are SEHNR and FQNEAQ (reference sequence). The CDR3 is 13 residues long. V lost 5 bases and J lost 5, with 13 bases in between. CDR3 protein: CASSLGWNHEQYF. CDR3 nucleotides: TGTGCCAGCAGCCTAGGTTGGAACCACGAGCAGTACTTC.

The rearrangement joins TRBV29-1 to TRBJ1-5, with a tentative D call TRBD1 (5 bases). V shed 4 bases and J shed 0 bases, with 10 bases lying between them. The CDR3 has 14 amino acids. CDR1 SQVTM and CDR2 ANQGSEA come from the germline V gene. DNA of the CDR3: TGCAGCGTTGTCGAAGGGGCTAGCAATCAGCCCCAGCATTTT. Encoded protein: CSVVEGASNQPQHF.

Only a few counts were recorded for this clonotype. The V call is TRBV6-6, the J call TRBJ2-3; 9 nucleotides match TRBD2. Germline lookup yields CDR1 MNHNY and CDR2 SVGAGI (reference sequence). Trimming at V came to 4 bases and at J to 1 base, leaving 6 bases not matched to a gene. The CDR3 runs to 16 residues. Here the CDR3 reads CASSSTGLARTDTQYF. The CDR3 region has the DNA TGTGCCAGCAGTTCCACGGGACTAGCACGCACAGATACGCAGTATTTT.

This clonotype was recorded a few times. The CDR3 region has the DNA TGCAGTGCTCTGGACCCCCAGGGGGGGAATCAGCCCCAGCATTTT. It yields the protein CSALDPQGGNQPQHF. The V and J genes are TRBV20-1 and TRBJ1-5; 7 nucleotides align to TRBD1. The V and J ends lost 5 bases and 4 bases, in that order; junction bases with no gene match: 11. This CDR3 has 15 amino acids. Germline V gene lookup returns CDR1 DFQATT and CDR2 SNEGSKA (reference sequence).

This clonotype showed up many times. The V gene is TRBV29-1, the J gene TRBJ1-2; D perhaps matches TRBD1 (6 bases). Germline V CDR1 and CDR2: SQVTM, ANQGSEA. V was shortened by 4 bases and J by 2 bases, with 14 bases between the two germline ends. This CDR3 has 14 residues. CDR3 residues: CSVGRAGQNYGYTF. DNA of the CDR3: TGCAGCGTTGGCCGAGCCGGACAGAACTATGGCTACACCTTC. Filled out from reference TRBV29-1 and TRBJ1-2, the complete variable domain reads SAVISQKPSRDICQRGTSLTIQCQVDSQVTMMFWYRQQPGQSLTLIATANQGSEATYESGFVIDKFPISRPNLTFSTLTVSNMSPEDSSIYLCSVGRAGQNYGYTFGSGTRLTVV.

This clonotype has a count of ten or more. The chain has TRBV29-1 and TRBJ1-5; D is undetermined. The CDR3 loop spans 12 amino acids. In germline, CDR1 is SQVTM, CDR2 ANQGSEA. With 6 bases removed from V and 6 bases from J, the gap between germline ends came to 12 bases. The CDR3 DNA is TGCAGCGTCGCACACATGGGTCAGCCCCAGCATTTT. As protein: CSVAHMGQPQHF. The complete variable domain, with remaining parts taken from reference TRBV29-1 and TRBJ1-5, reads SAVISQKPSRDICQRGTSLTIQCQVDSQVTMMFWYRQQPGQSLTLIATANQGSEATYESGFVIDKFPISRPNLTFSTLTVSNMSPEDSSIYLCSVAHMGQPQHFGDGTRLSIL.

This clonotype was recorded at least ten times. V is TRBV29-1 and J is TRBJ1-5, with unresolved D. The CDR3 is made up of 12 amino acids. The V gene lost 4 bases and the J gene lost 10 bases, with 14 bases spanning the gap. CDR1 and CDR2 from the germline V gene are SQVTM and ANQGSEA. This CDR3 is CSVGTALGPQHF. The CDR3 nucleotides read TGCAGCGTTGGTACAGCCTTGGGTCCCCAGCATTTT.

In its sample, this clonotype was seen many times. The chain is built from TRBV2 and TRBJ1-1; D gene ambiguous. This CDR3 region has 13 residues. Germline CDR1 is SNHLY and CDR2 is FYNNEI. Trimming took off 4 bases at V and 4 bases at J, with 10 bases between the two ends. DNA of the CDR3: TGTGCCAGCAGTGTTGGTTCAGGCACTGAAGCTTTCTTT. This codes for CASSVGSGTEAFF. The full variable domain, in which reference TRBV2 and TRBJ1-1 provide the parts outside the CDR3, is EPEVTQTPSHQVTQMGQEVILRCVPISNHLYFYWYRQILGQKVEFLVSFYNNEISEKSEIFDDQFSVERPDGSNFTLKIRSTKLEDSAMYFCASSVGSGTEAFFGQGTRLTVV.

This clonotype was counted a few times. The V gene is TRBV29-1, the J gene TRBJ1-4; D ambiguous. The CDR3 runs to 13 residues. Deletions cut 4 bases from V and 4 bases from J, with 10 bases between. Germline V lookup: CDR1 SQVTM, CDR2 ANQGSEA. In DNA, the CDR3 is TGCAGCGTTGTTGACGGACTTAATGAAAAACTGTTTTTT. Amino acid sequence: CSVVDGLNEKLFF.

In its sample, this clonotype was seen a few times. The chain recombines TRBV29-1 with TRBJ2-3; the D call may be TRBD1 or TRBD2 (6 bases each). The CDR3 runs 17 residues. Germline V gene sequence: CDR1 SQVTM, CDR2 ANQGSEA. V was cut by 4 bases and J by 1 base, with 21 bases left in between. The CDR3 DNA sequence: TGCAGCGTTGGGGGTCGTCCCGGGGGCCATGGCACAGATACGCAGTATTTT. Translated, it gives CSVGGRPGGHGTDTQYF.

This clonotype has a count of ten or more. The rearrangement joins TRBV6-2 or TRBV6-3 to TRBJ1-5; 9 bases agree with TRBD1. The CDR3 consists of 16 residues. Trimming removed 0 bases from V and 1 base from J; junction bases left unmatched: 1. Germline V gene data show CDR1 as MNHEY and CDR2 as SVGEGT. CDR3 nucleotide sequence: TGTGCCAGCAGTTACTCAGACAGGGGGAGCAATCAGCCCCAGCATTTT. Translation gives CASSYSDRGSNQPQHF.

This clonotype has just a few counts. CDR3 nucleotide sequence: TGTGCCAGCAGTGCGTCTCCTTTTAGCAATCAGCCCCAGCATTTT. It yields the protein CASSASPFSNQPQHF. The rearrangement uses TRBV6-1 and TRBJ1-5; D is ambiguous. Germline assignment: CDR1 MNHNS and CDR2 SASEGT. There are 15 residues in the CDR3. V gave up 4 bases and J gave up 0 bases, with 10 bases separating them.

In its sample, this clonotype was seen a few times. The rearrangement joins TRBV7-9 to TRBJ1-2, with 10 bases identical to TRBD1. V dropped 2 bases and J dropped 4; count of bases not matched to a gene: 13. The CDR3 loop spans 18 amino acids. Germline V gene data show CDR1 as SEHNR and CDR2 as FQNEAQ (reference sequence). The CDR3 sequence is CASSLSTGGDERSYGYTF. DNA of the CDR3: TGTGCCAGCAGCTTATCGACAGGGGGCGATGAGCGATCCTATGGCTACACCTTC.

This chain connects TRBV20-1 to TRBJ1-6, with D possibly matching TRBD1 (5 bases). CDR3 size: 14 residues. Deletions cut 6 bases from V and 7 bases from J, with 16 bases between. Germline V CDR1 and CDR2: DFQATT, SNEGSKA (reference sequence). This CDR3 reads CSAGNWGGNSPLHF. CDR3 DNA sequence: TGCAGTGCCGGAAATTGGGGGGGGAATTCACCCCTCCACTTT.

This clonotype turned up a few times. This chain uses TRBV12-3 or TRBV12-4 with TRBJ2-6; tentative D call: TRBD2 (5 bases). V gave up 6 bases and J gave up 4 bases, with 13 bases separating them. This CDR3 is built from 15 residues. Here the CDR3 reads CASSPGMLGANVLTF. The CDR3 bases are TGTGCCAGCAGCCCCGGGATGTTGGGGGCCAACGTCCTGACTTTC.

This clonotype was detected only a few times. The CDR3 sequence: CAISDKADYEQYF. In DNA form, the CDR3 reads TGTGCCATCAGTGATAAGGCCGACTACGAGCAGTACTTC. The rearrangement links TRBV10-3 to TRBJ2-7; D remains ambiguous. V was shortened by 3 bases and J by 3 bases, with 9 bases between the two germline ends. This CDR3 region has 13 residues. Looked up from germline, CDR1 is ENHRY and CDR2 is SYGVKD.

This clonotype was recorded many times. The rearrangement links TRBV6-2 or TRBV6-3 to TRBJ1-1; no reliable D call. CDR1 and CDR2 (germline): MNHEY, SVGEGT. The CDR3 sequence is 15 residues long. V shed 0 bases and J shed 1 base, with 9 bases lying between them. DNA for the CDR3: TGTGCCAGCAGTTACTCGAGGAGGCCGAACACTGAAGCTTTCTTT. Its protein is CASSYSRRPNTEAFF.

This clonotype was counted once. The rearrangement joins TRBV5-1 to TRBJ2-3; D is undetermined. The CDR3 loop spans 14 amino acids. CDR1 is SGHRS and CDR2 is YFSETQ in the germline V gene. V was trimmed by 0 bases and J by 7 bases, leaving 12 bases between them. CDR3 DNA sequence: TGCGCCAGCAGCTTGGATACAGCACTCCATACGCAGTATTTT. Protein: CASSLDTALHTQYF. The variable domain in full, completed from reference TRBV5-1 and TRBJ2-3, reads KAGVTQTPRYLIKTRGQQVTLSCSPISGHRSVSWYQQTPGQGLQFLFEYFSETQRNKGNFPGRFSGRQFSNSRSEMNVSTLELGDSALYLCASSLDTALHTQYFGPGTRLTVL.

This clonotype was observed a handful of times. The V gene is TRBV12-3 or TRBV12-4, the J gene TRBJ1-5; possible D gene TRBD1, 5 bases. This CDR3 contains 14 residues. The ends were cut back, 3 bases at V and 5 bases at J, with 11 bases in the middle. Here the CDR3 reads CASSLLGTDQPQHF. The DNA for the CDR3 is TGTGCCAGCAGTTTGCTAGGGACGGATCAGCCCCAGCATTTT.

This clonotype was seen ten or more times. The chain couples TRBV7-2 to TRBJ2-3; 10 positions match TRBD1. This CDR3 region has 15 residues. Germline V CDR1 and CDR2: SGHTA, FQGNSA. J lost 5 bases, V lost 5 bases, and 7 bases had no gene match. The CDR3 sequence is CASSMPTGGIDTQYF. The CDR3 DNA follows: TGTGCCAGCAGCATGCCGACAGGGGGCATAGATACGCAGTATTTT.

This clonotype appeared many times. The J gene is TRBJ1-6, the V gene TRBV20-1; no definite D call. This CDR3 comprises 16 residues. Trimming took off 0 bases at V and 4 bases at J, with 13 bases between the two ends. From germline, CDR1 is DFQATT and CDR2 SNEGSKA (reference sequence). The CDR3 loop reads CSARDSTLAYNSPLHF. CDR3 coding DNA: TGCAGTGCTAGAGACAGCACTTTAGCATATAATTCACCCCTCCACTTT.

This clonotype was counted many times. The chain has TRBV6-2 or TRBV6-3 and TRBJ2-1; TRBD2 might be the D (5 bases). The germline V gene has CDR1 MNHEY and CDR2 SVGEGT. Between the trimmed V and J ends, which lost 0 bases and 5 bases, there was a span of 14 bases. This CDR3 region has 16 residues. CDR3 DNA sequence: TGTGCCAGCAGTTACTCGAGGGAACATAACCACAATGAGCAGTTCTTC. Translation gives CASSYSREHNHNEQFF.

This clonotype came up a few times. This chain joins TRBV12-3 or TRBV12-4 and TRBJ2-7, with D perhaps matching TRBD1 (5 bases). The CDR3 has 13 amino acids. Trimming took 1 base from V and 3 from J, leaving 7 bases between them. The CDR3 protein is CASSLGGNYEQYF. As DNA, the CDR3 is TGTGCCAGCAGTTTAGGGGGCAACTACGAGCAGTACTTC.

In its sample, this clonotype was seen a few times. The chain recombines TRBV11-1 with TRBJ2-6; a possible D gene is TRBD1 (6 bases). The germline gives CDR1 SGHAT, CDR2 FQDESV (reference sequence). This CDR3 has 19 residues. V lost 1 base, J lost 1 base, and 17 bases lay in between. CDR3 loop: CASSLESGQYLSGANVLTF. For the CDR3, the DNA is TGTGCCAGCAGCTTAGAGTCCGGACAGTATCTATCTGGGGCCAACGTCCTGACTTTC.